This T cell receptor beta chain is from a study of monozygotic twins with cystic fibrosis. Background on the study: Approximately 3 micrograms of fragmented DNA underwent approximately 15 PCR cycles for library preparation.

TCRdb keeps only in-frame clones here, not all; method: immunoSEQ multiplex PCR. The sample has around 29,000 clones, approximately 80% seen once; the top ten hold just under 0.9%. Whole-study results and caveats: Co-twins had the most similar V usage for 13 of 16 pairs, J for 8. Age, concordance and disease severity did not associate with shared CDR3 numbers. Unrelated CF individuals shared fewer identical clonotypes than monozygotic CF twins.

In regard to this clone: Its antigen is undetermined.

Trimming took 5 bases from V and 2 from J, leaving 19 bases between them. From germline, CDR1 is SGHVS and CDR2 FQNEAQ. There are 16 residues in the CDR3. The chain couples TRBV7-8 to TRBJ2-7, with TRBD2 as a possible D gene (7 bases). Sequenced: blood. The TCR was taken from a girl aged 2-9 years with cystic fibrosis. The CDR3 reads CASSPHGGGGTYEQYF. DNA for the CDR3: TGTGCCAGCAGCCCCCATGGGGGCGGGGGAACCTACGAGCAGTACTTC.